A single sample gave rise to the 12 T cell receptor beta chains below, sequenced in a study of identical twins. TCRdb itself ran the 5' RACE reads through MiXCR, one entry per CDR3 protein. Among 420,000 or so distinct CDR3 sequences listed, roughly 18% were seen once. The sample taken for sequencing was naive T cells sorted from blood. These receptor sequences come from a man aged 45-65 years in good health.

V is TRBV7-8 and J is TRBJ2-7; D is possibly TRBD1 (6 bases). Deletions cut 0 bases from V and 2 bases from J, with 14 bases between. Germline values: CDR1 SGHVS, CDR2 FQNEAQ. The CDR3 spans 16 residues. This CDR3 is CASSLAGGPLTYEQYF. In DNA, the CDR3 is TGTGCCAGCAGCTTAGCAGGGGGACCCCTAACCTACGAGCAGTACTTC.

This clonotype has a handful of counts. The chain carries TRBV15 and TRBJ2-1, with TRBD2 matching 11 bases. Germline CDR1 and CDR2: LNHNV and YYDKDF (reference sequence). This CDR3 region has 14 residues. The V and J ends lost 8 bases and 8 bases, in that order; junction bases with no gene match: 8. CDR3 nucleotide sequence: TGTGCCACCGTAAGAACTAGCGGGGGTTATGAGCAGTTCTTC. Amino acids: CATVRTSGGYEQFF.

This rearrangement joins TRBV6-2 or TRBV6-3 to TRBJ2-6, with D maybe TRBD1 (6 bases). The CDR3 totals 20 residues. With 6 bases removed from V and 0 bases from J, the gap between germline ends came to 24 bases. Germline V lookup: CDR1 MNHEY, CDR2 SVGEGT. CDR3 nucleotide sequence: TGTGCCAGCAGCAGAAAATACTTCCGGACAGTTAGCTCTGGGGCCAACGTCCTGACTTTC. Translating it yields CASSRKYFRTVSSGANVLTF.

This clonotype was observed many times. The V call is TRBV4-2, the J call TRBJ2-2; TRBD2 matches at 10 bases. Germline V lookup: CDR1 LGHNA, CDR2 YNFKEQ. The length of the CDR3 is 18 residues. V lost 1 base to trimming and J lost 0 bases; unmatched junction nucleotides: 5. The CDR3 region has the DNA TGTGCCAGCAGCCAAGCCCTAGCGGGAGCCTCGAACACCGGGGAGCTGTTTTTT. Residues: CASSQALAGASNTGELFF.

This clonotype was seen a handful of times. The V gene is TRBV6-5, the J gene TRBJ2-2; 8 bases agree with TRBD1. CDR3 length equals 16 residues. CDR1 MNHEY and CDR2 SVGAGI come from the germline V gene. Losses at the gene ends were 1 base for V and 6 bases for J; bases not matched to a gene: 7. The CDR3 DNA sequence: TGTGCCAGCAGTTACTGGACAGGGAATATAGCCGGGGAGCTGTTTTTT. Translating gives CASSYWTGNIAGELFF.

There are many counts of this clonotype. The rearrangement joins TRBV5-6 to TRBJ2-7, with TRBD1 identical over 9 bases. CDR1 and CDR2 from the germline V gene are SGHDT and YYEEEE. This CDR3 is 14 amino acids long. V shed 4 bases, J shed 2 bases, and the junction held 4 bases outside the gene matches. For the CDR3, the DNA is TGTGCCAGCAGCGCTAGACAGGGGGCCTACGAGCAGTACTTC. It specifies CASSARQGAYEQYF.

V gene TRBV5-1 combines with J gene TRBJ1-5, with TRBD1 matching over 9 bases. The CDR3 runs to 15 residues. The germline V gene has CDR1 SGHRS and CDR2 YFSETQ. V gave up 0 bases and J gave up 7 bases; unmatched junction bases: 5. CDR3 protein: CASSLGTGDGQPQHF. CDR3 bases: TGCGCCAGCAGCTTGGGGACAGGGGACGGGCAGCCCCAGCATTTT.

This clonotype was seen a handful of times. V usage is TRBV25-1 and J usage is TRBJ2-5; perhaps TRBD1 as D (5 bases). This CDR3 contains 16 residues. CDR1 MGHDK and CDR2 SYGVNS come from the germline V gene. V lost 1 base and J lost 5, with 17 bases in between. The CDR3: CASSESWVVQGETQYF. CDR3 nucleotides: TGTGCCAGCAGTGAATCGTGGGTCGTCCAGGGTGAGACCCAGTACTTC. The variable domain in full, with the rest retrieved from reference TRBV25-1 and TRBJ2-5, is EADIYQTPRYLVIGTGKKITLECSQTMGHDKMYWYQQDPGMELHLIHYSYGVNSTEKGDLSSESTVSRIRTEHFPLTLESARPSHTSQYLCASSESWVVQGETQYFGPGTRLLVL.

This clonotype was observed a few times. The V call is TRBV6-2 or TRBV6-3, the J call TRBJ2-5, with 9 bases identical to TRBD2. J was trimmed by 3 bases and V by 1 base; bases with no gene match: 12. The CDR3 totals 18 residues. The germline CDR1 and CDR2 sequences are MNHEY and SVGEGT. CDR3 sequence (DNA): TGTGCCAGCAGTTACTGGCGCGGGAGGGGCATTAAAGAAGAGACCCAGTACTTC. This translates into CASSYWRGRGIKEETQYF.

The rearrangement joins TRBV5-5 to TRBJ2-2; 8 nucleotides match TRBD2. The germline gives CDR1 SGHKS, CDR2 YYEKEE (reference sequence). V trimming: 4 bases; J trimming: 4 bases; junction bases outside the gene matches: 9. The CDR3 loop spans 16 amino acids. This chain's CDR3 is CASSLTHRGGTGELFF. The CDR3 DNA sequence: TGTGCCAGCAGCCTCACCCATCGGGGGGGCACCGGGGAGCTGTTTTTT.

This clonotype has at least ten counts. Because it lacks the conserved phenylalanine or tryptophan at the end, this CDR3 is likely a read error. The rearrangement links TRBV18 to TRBJ2-7; D is unresolved. CDR1 is KGHSH and CDR2 is LQKENI in the germline V gene. The CDR3 has 14 residues. V was cut by 0 bases and J by 3 bases, with 9 bases left in between. The CDR3 region is CASSPPGRHYEQYL. CDR3 in DNA: TGTGCCAGCTCACCACCGGGAAGGCACTACGAGCAGTACCTC.

This clonotype was counted between two and nine times. The gene calls are TRBV6-2 or TRBV6-3 and TRBJ2-7; TRBD1 aligns across 9 bases. Germline assignment: CDR1 MNHEY and CDR2 SVGEGT. The CDR3 has 16 amino acids. After removal of 6 bases from V and 3 bases from J, the junction contained 12 bases not matched to a gene. This chain's CDR3 is CASRDPTGTGFYEQYF. CDR3 DNA: TGTGCCAGCAGAGACCCCACCGGGACAGGGTTCTACGAGCAGTACTTC.